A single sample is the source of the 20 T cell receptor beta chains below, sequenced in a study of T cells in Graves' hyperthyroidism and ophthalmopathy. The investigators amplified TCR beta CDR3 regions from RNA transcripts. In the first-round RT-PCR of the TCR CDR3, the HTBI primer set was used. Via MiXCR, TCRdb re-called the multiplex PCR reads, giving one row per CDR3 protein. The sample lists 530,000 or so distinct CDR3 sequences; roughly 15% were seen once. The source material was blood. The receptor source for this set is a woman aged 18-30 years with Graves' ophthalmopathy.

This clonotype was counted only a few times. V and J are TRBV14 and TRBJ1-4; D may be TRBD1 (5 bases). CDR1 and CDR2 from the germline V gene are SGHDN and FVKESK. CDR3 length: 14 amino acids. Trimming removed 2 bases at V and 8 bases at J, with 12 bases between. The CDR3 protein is CASSQMGTREKLFF. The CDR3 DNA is TGTGCCAGCAGCCAAATGGGGACTCGGGAAAAACTGTTTTTT. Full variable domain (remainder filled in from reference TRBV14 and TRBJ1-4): EAGVTQFPSHSVIEKGQTVTLRCDPISGHDNLYWYRRVMGKEIKFLLHFVKESKQDESGMPNNRFLAERTGGTYSTLKVQPAELEDSGVYFCASSQMGTREKLFFGSGTQLSVL.

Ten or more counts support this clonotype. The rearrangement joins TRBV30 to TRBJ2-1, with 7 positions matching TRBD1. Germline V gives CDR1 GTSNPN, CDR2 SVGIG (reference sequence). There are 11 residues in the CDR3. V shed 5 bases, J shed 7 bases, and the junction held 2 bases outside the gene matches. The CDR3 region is CAWDRENEQFF. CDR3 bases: TGTGCCTGGGACAGGGAGAATGAGCAGTTCTTC. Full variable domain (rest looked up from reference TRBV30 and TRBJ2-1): SQTIHQWPATLVQPVGSPLSLECTVEGTSNPNLYWYRQAAGRGLQLLFYSVGIGQISSEVPQNLSASRPQDRQFILSSKKLLLSDSGFYLCAWDRENEQFFGPGTRLTVL.

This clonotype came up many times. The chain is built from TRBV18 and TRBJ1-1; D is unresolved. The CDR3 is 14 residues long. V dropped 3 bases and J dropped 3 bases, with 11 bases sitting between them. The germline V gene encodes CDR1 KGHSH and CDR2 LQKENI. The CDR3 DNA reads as TGTGCCAGCTCACCCTCGGGGTGGGACACTGAAGCTTTCTTT. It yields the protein CASSPSGWDTEAFF.

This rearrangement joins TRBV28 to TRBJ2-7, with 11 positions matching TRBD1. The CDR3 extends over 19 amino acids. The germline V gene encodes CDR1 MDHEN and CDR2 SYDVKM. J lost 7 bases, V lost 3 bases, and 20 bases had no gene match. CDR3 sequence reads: CASSLIGWTGGYSYNEQYF. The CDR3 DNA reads TGTGCCAGCAGTTTGATTGGGTGGACAGGGGGCTACTCCTACAATGAGCAGTACTTC.

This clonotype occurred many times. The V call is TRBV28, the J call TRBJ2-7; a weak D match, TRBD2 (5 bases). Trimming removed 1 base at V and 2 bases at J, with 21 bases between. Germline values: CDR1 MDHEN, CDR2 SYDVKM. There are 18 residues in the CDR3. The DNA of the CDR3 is TGTGCCAGCAGTTTATTTCTAGACCTGACGGGGATTACCTACGAGCAGTACTTC. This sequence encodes CASSLFLDLTGITYEQYF.

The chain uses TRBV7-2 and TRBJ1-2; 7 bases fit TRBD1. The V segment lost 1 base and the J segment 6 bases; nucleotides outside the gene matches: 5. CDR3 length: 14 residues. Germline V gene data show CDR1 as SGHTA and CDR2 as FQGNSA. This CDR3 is CASSLVGTANGYTF. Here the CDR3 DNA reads TGTGCCAGCAGCTTAGTAGGGACAGCCAATGGCTACACCTTC.

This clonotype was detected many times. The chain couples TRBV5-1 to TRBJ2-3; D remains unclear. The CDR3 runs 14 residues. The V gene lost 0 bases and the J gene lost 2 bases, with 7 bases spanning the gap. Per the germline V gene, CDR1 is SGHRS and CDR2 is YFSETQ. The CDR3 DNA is TGCGCCAGCAGCTTGGGATACCACACAGATACGCAGTATTTT. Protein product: CASSLGYHTDTQYF.

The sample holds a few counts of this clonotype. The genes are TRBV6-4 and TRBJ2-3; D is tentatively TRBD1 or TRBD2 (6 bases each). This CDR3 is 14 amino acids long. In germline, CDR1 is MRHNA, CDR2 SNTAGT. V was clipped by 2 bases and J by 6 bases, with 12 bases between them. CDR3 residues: CASSDRGESDTQYF. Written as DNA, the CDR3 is TGTGCCAGCAGTGACAGGGGGGAGAGCGATACGCAGTATTTT.

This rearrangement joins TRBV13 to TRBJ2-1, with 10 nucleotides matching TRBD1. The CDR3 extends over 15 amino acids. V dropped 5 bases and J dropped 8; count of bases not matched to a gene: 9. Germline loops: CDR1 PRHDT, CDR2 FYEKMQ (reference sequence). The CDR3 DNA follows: TGTGCCAGCAGCACGAACCGGGACAGGGGCGATGAGCAGTTCTTC. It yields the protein CASSTNRDRGDEQFF.

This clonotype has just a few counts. The CDR3 protein is CASSFSETGYAFF. Written as DNA, the CDR3 is TGTGCCAGCAGTTTTTCCGAGACAGGGTATGCTTTCTTT. The chain joins TRBV28 to TRBJ1-1, with 7 bases aligning to TRBD1. Germline V lookup: CDR1 MDHEN, CDR2 SYDVKM. V trimming: 3 bases; J trimming: 11 bases; junction bases outside the gene matches: 9. The CDR3 extends over 13 amino acids.

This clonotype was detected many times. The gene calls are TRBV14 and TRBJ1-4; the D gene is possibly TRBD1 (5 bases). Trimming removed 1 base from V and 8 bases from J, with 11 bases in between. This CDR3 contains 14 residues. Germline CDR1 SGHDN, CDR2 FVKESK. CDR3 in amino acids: CASSQGGAGEKLFF. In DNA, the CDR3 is TGTGCCAGCAGCCAAGGAGGGGCTGGGGAAAAACTGTTTTTT.

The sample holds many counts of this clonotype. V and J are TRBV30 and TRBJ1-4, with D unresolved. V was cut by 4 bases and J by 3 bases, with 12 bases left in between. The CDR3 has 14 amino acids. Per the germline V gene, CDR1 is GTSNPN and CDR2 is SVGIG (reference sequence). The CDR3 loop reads CAWNRLGANEKLFF. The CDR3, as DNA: TGTGCCTGGAACCGACTTGGGGCTAATGAAAAACTGTTTTTT.

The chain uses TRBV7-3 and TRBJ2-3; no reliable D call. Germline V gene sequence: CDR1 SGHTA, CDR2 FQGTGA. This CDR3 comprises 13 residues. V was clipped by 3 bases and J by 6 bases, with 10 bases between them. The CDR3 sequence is CASSFRVPDTQYF. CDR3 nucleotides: TGTGCCAGCAGCTTTCGCGTACCGGATACGCAGTATTTT. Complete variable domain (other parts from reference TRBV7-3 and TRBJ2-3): GAGVSQTPSNKVTEKGKYVELRCDPISGHTALYWYRQSLGQGPEFLIYFQGTGAADDSGLPNDRFFAVRPEGSVSTLKIQRTERGDSAVYLCASSFRVPDTQYFGPGTRLTVL.

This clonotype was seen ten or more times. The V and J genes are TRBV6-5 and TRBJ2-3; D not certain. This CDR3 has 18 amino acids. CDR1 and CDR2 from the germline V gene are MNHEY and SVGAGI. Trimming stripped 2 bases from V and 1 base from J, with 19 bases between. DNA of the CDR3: TGTGCCAGCAGTTACCCCCAGAGGCAGGTTTTGGGCACAGATACGCAGTATTTT. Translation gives CASSYPQRQVLGTDTQYF.

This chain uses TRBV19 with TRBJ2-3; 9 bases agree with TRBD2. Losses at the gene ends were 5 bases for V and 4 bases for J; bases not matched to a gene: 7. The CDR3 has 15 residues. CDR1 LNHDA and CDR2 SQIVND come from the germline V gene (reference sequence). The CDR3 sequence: CASSPSAGGPDTQYF. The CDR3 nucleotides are TGTGCCAGTAGTCCGTCGGCGGGAGGGCCAGATACGCAGTATTTT.

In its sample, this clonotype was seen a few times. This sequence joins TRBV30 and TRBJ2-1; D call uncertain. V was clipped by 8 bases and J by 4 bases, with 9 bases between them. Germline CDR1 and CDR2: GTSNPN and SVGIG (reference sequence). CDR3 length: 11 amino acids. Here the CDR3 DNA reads TGTGCCGCTGACCCGTACAATGAGCAGTTCTTC. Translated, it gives CAADPYNEQFF.

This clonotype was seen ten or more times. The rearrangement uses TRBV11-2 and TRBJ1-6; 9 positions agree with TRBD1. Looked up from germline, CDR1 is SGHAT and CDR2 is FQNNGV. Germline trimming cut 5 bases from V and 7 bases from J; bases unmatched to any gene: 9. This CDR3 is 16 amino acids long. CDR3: CASSHRDRVRNSPLHF. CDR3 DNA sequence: TGTGCCAGCAGCCACCGGGACAGGGTACGGAATTCACCCCTCCACTTT.

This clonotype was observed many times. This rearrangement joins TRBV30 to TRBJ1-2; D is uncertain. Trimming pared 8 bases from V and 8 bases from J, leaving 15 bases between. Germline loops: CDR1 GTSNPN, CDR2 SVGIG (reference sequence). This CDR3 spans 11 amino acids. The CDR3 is CAAVEAVGYTF. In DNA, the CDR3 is TGTGCCGCGGTTGAGGCCGTGGGCTACACCTTC. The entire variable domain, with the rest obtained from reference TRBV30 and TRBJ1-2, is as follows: SQTIHQWPATLVQPVGSPLSLECTVEGTSNPNLYWYRQAAGRGLQLLFYSVGIGQISSEVPQNLSASRPQDRQFILSSKKLLLSDSGFYLCAAVEAVGYTFGSGTRLTVV.

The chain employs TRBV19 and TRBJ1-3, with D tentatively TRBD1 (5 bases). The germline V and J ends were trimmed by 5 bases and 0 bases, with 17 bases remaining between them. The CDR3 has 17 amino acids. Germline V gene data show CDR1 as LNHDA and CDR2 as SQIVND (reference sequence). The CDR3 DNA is TGTGCCAGTAGTCTCCCCGACTGGGGGATCTCTGGAAACACCATATATTTT. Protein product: CASSLPDWGISGNTIYF.

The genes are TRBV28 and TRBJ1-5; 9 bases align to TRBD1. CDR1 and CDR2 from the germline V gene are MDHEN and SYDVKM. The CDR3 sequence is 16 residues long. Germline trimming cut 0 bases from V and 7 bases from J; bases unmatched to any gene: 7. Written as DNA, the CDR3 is TGTGCCAGCAGTTTATGGGGCGGACAGGGGCTCCAGCCCCAGCATTTT. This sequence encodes CASSLWGGQGLQPQHF.